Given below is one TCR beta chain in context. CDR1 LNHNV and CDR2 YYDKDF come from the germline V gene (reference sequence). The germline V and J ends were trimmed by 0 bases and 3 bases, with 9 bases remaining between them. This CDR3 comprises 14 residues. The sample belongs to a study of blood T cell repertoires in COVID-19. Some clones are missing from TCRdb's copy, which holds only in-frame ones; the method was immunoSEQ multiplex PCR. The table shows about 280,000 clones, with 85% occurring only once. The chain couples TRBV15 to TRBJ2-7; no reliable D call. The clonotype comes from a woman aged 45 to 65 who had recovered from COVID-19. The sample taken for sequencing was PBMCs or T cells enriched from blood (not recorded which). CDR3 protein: CATSRDPDLYEQYF. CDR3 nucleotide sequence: TGTGCCACCAGCAGAGATCCAGATCTCTACGAGCAGTACTTC. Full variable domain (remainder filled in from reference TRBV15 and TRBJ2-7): DAMVIQNPRYQVTQFGKPVTLSCSQTLNHNVMYWYQQKSSQAPKLLFHYYDKDFNNEADTPDNFQSRRPNTSFCFLDIRSPGLGDTAMYLCATSRDPDLYEQYFGPGTRLTVT.